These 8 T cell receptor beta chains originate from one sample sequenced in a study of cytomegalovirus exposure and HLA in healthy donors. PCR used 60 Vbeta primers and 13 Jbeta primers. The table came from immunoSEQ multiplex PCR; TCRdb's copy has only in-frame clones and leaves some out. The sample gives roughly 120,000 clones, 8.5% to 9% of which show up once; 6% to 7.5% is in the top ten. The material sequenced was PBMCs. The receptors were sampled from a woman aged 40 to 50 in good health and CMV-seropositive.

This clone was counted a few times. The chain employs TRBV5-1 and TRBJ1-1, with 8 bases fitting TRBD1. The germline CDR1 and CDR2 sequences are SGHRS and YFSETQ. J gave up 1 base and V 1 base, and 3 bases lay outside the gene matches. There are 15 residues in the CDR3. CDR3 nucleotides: TGCGCCAGCAGCTTGACACAGGGGGGGAACACTGAAGCTTTCTTT. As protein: CASSLTQGGNTEAFF.

The CDR3 region is CATPALGSTGANVLTF. CDR3 bases: TGTGCCACCCCGGCCCTCGGTAGCACTGGGGCCAACGTCCTGACTTTC. V gene TRBV19 combines with J gene TRBJ2-6; D not certain. Germline-derived CDR1 and CDR2 are LNHDA and SQIVND (reference sequence). The V end lost 10 bases, the J end lost 2 bases, and 18 bases lay between the germline ends. This CDR3 comprises 16 residues.

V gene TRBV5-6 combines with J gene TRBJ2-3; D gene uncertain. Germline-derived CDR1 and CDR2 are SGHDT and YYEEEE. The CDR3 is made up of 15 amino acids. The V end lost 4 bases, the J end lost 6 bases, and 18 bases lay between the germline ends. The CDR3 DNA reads TGTGCCAGCAGCGAGACATCTGCCCTGATGGATACGCAGTATTTT. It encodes CASSETSALMDTQYF.

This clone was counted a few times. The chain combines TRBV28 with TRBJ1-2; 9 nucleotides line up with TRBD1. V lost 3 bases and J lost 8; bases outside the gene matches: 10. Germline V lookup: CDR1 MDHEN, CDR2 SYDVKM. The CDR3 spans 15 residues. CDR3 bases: TGTGCCAGCAGTTTGGGTCGGGGACAGGGCGGAGGCTACACCTTC. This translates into CASSLGRGQGGGYTF.

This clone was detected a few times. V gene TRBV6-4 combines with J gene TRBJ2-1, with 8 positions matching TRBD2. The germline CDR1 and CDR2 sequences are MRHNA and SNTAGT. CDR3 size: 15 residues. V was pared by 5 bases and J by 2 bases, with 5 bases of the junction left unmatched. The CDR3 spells CASSPRGGTYNEQFF. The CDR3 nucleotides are TGTGCCAGCAGTCCCCGGGGGGGCACCTACAATGAGCAGTTCTTC.

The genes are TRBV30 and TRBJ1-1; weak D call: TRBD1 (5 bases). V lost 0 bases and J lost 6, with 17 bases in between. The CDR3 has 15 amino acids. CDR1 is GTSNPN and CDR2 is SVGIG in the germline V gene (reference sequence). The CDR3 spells CAWSVRVGLGAEAFF. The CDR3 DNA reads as TGTGCCTGGAGTGTACGTGTCGGGTTAGGGGCTGAAGCTTTCTTT. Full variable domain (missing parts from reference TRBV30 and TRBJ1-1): SQTIHQWPATLVQPVGSPLSLECTVEGTSNPNLYWYRQAAGRGLQLLFYSVGIGQISSEVPQNLSASRPQDRQFILSSKKLLLSDSGFYLCAWSVRVGLGAEAFFGQGTRLTVV.

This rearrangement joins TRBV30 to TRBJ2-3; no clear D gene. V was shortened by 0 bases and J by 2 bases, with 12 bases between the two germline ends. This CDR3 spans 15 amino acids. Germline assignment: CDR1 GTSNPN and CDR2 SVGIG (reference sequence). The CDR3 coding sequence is TGTGCCTGGAGTGTTTCAGGAACCCTCACAGATACGCAGTATTTT. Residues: CAWSVSGTLTDTQYF.

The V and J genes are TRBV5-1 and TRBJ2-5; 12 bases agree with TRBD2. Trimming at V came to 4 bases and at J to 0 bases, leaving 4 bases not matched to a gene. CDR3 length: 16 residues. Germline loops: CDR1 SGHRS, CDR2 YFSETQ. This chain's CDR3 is CASSPGTSGHQETQYF. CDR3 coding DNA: TGCGCCAGCAGCCCGGGGACTAGCGGGCACCAAGAGACCCAGTACTTC.